This TCR beta chain appears in the sequencing data of a study of PD-1 blockade in classical Hodgkin lymphoma. Regarding the study as a whole: Nivolumab initiated under 1 year post-ASCT led to patient exclusion. Relapsed/refractory patients reportedly had the lowest baseline TCR diversity, below newly diagnosed patients, who were below healthy donors. Patients who responded completely had about the same baseline diversity as newly diagnosed patients.

By sample fraction, this clone is large. Its antigen is as yet unknown. Time point of the sample: cycle 4 day 1 (C4D1), after less than 7 weeks of nivolumab. Relapse was seen in all patients after autologous stem cell transplantation, and brentuximab vedotin exposure was variable. Progressive disease, partial response or complete response was each patient's best response. The repertoire was sequenced with immunoSEQ multiplex PCR; TCRdb's copy has only in-frame clones and lacks some. The sample consists of 80,000 to 95,000 clones, approximately 86% of them appearing once. Trimming cost V 5 bases and J 5 bases; bases outside gene matches: 6. Germline V gene lookup returns CDR1 SGHVS and CDR2 FQNEAQ. This CDR3 comprises 14 residues.

The sample consisted of peripheral blood mononuclear cells (PBMCs), taken before the fourth cycle of nivolumab. This chain connects TRBV7-8 to TRBJ1-1, with 9 bases that match TRBD1. This receptor was identified in a human donor with classical Hodgkin lymphoma. The CDR3 region has the DNA TGTGCCAGCAGCCTACAGGGGGCGCGTACTGAAGCTTTCTTT. Translating it yields CASSLQGARTEAFF.